Listed below are T cell receptor beta chains from one sample, sequenced in a study of radiotherapy plus CTLA-4 blockade in lung cancer. Sequencing was performed with immunoSEQ multiplex PCR; in TCRdb, only in-frame clones are kept and a portion is missing. The table has around 20,000 clones, around 88% seen once. The material was peripheral blood, obtained from a patient treated with radiotherapy plus ipilimumab. Receptors were obtained from a human donor with non-small cell lung cancer whose response to radiotherapy plus ipilimumab could not be evaluated. The CDR3 runs from the conserved cysteine through the conserved F or W. A D gene is named only where the DNA matches it firmly. The size field is filled for only some rows; it gives once, few, many or a size class.

TRBD1	TRBV29-1	TRBJ2-7	once	CSVRTGESYEQYF
TRBD2	TRBV27	TRBJ2-7	-	CASSFTFPGEGKYSYEQYF
TRBD1	TRBV6-6	TRBJ2-2	-	CASDRATGELFF
TRBD1	TRBV7-9	TRBJ2-2	-	CASSSTPGGTGELFF
-	TRBV11-2	TRBJ1-2	-	CASSQGLGYGYTF
TRBD2	TRBV27	TRBJ2-5	-	CASRELAGVETQYF
-	TRBV6-5	TRBJ1-1	-	CASTGRGNTEAFF
TRBD1	TRBV19	TRBJ2-3	-	CASSIGQGVADTQYF
TRBD1	TRBV18	TRBJ1-2	-	CASSPPTGGYGYTF
-	TRBV28	TRBJ1-2	-	CASSLSPNYGYTF
TRBD1	TRBV6-1	TRBJ2-7	-	CASGRNWGQGSEQYF
TRBD1	TRBV7-9	TRBJ2-7	few	CASSPRGRLHYEQYF
-	TRBV18	TRBJ1-1	-	CASSPLGTRAFF
-	TRBV5-1	TRBJ2-2	-	CASSLVNTGELFF
-	TRBV7-2	TRBJ2-7	-	CASSLDTGTPGYEQYF
TRBD2	TRBV10-1	TRBJ2-1	once	CASSRASGNEQFF
TRBD2	TRBV10-2	TRBJ2-3	-	CASSESGGRPDTQYF
TRBD1	TRBV7-9	TRBJ1-5	-	CASSAGQAAQPQHF
-	TRBV27	TRBJ2-3	-	CASSFWSTDTQYF
-	TRBV21-1	TRBJ1-4	-	CARRTEREGQLFF
-	TRBV27	TRBJ2-4	-	CASSLSGSWDIQYF
TRBD1	TRBV7-2	TRBJ1-1	-	CASSSGTGSATEAFF
TRBD2	TRBV6-5	TRBJ2-7	-	CAVGLAASYEQYF
-	TRBV11-2	-	-	CASSLDPLYEQYF
TRBD1	TRBV11-2	TRBJ1-1	-	CASSLRQGGTEAFF
-	TRBV27	TRBJ1-2	-	CASSQGGVGDYGYTF
-	TRBV4-2	TRBJ2-4	once	CASSQVGTSPIAKNIQYF
TRBD1	TRBV27	TRBJ2-1	few	CASSEPGQGSSNEQFF
-	TRBV5-8	TRBJ1-1	-	CASRRLNTEAFF
-	TRBV5-4	TRBJ1-2	-	CASSRDSLGYGYTF
TRBD2	TRBV5-4	TRBJ2-5	-	CASSLGLAPQEQYF
TRBD2	TRBV19	TRBJ2-7	-	CASLAGTRQDPYEQYF
TRBD1	TRBV19	TRBJ2-1	-	CASSRSLDRAYNEQFF
-	TRBV28	TRBJ2-1	-	CASSQRTEQFF
TRBD1	TRBV4-1	TRBJ2-7	-	CASSPETGTYEQYF
-	TRBV11-3	TRBJ2-1	few	CASSSKGGAQIGDEQFF
-	TRBV19	TRBJ1-1	once	CASSLWYTEAFF
-	TRBV5-1	TRBJ2-2	-	CASSWSLGKGTGELFF
-	TRBV28	TRBJ2-7	-	CASSPAGEQYF
-	TRBV7-9	TRBJ2-7	-	CASSPNTYEQYF
-	TRBV7-6	TRBJ2-2	-	CASSSRLDVFGELFF
-	TRBV19	TRBJ1-5	-	CASSIADSRNQPQHF
-	TRBV27	TRBJ2-5	-	CASSAVGLFTETQYF
-	TRBV7-8	TRBJ1-2	few	CASSLGGGGYGYTF
-	TRBV6-1	TRBJ1-6	few	CASSEGRDTFPLHF
TRBD1	TRBV27	TRBJ2-3	-	CASSRGTGGTDTQYF
-	TRBV9	TRBJ2-7	-	CASSVSYRVGYEQYF
TRBD1	TRBV7-2	TRBJ2-2	few	CASSPGQGAGELFF
-	TRBV28	TRBJ1-1	-	CASSPADRYTEAFF
-	TRBV5-1	TRBJ1-1	-	CASSLTVNTEAFF
TRBD1	TRBV6-1	TRBJ2-7	-	CASSEPGQGASYEQYF
-	TRBV5-6	TRBJ2-5	-	CASSLWGLQETQYF
-	TRBV2	TRBJ2-7	-	CASSSQGSPYEQYF